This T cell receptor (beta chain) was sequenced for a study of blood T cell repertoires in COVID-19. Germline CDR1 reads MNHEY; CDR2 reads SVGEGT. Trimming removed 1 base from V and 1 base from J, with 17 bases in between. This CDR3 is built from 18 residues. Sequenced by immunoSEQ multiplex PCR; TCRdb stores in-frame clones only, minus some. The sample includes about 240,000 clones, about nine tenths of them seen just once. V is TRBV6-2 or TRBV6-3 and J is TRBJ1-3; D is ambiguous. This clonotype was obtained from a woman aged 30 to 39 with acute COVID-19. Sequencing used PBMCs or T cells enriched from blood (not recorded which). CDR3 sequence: CASSYFRVEVGSGNTIYF. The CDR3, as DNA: TGTGCCAGCAGTTACTTTCGGGTGGAGGTCGGTTCTGGAAACACCATATATTTT.